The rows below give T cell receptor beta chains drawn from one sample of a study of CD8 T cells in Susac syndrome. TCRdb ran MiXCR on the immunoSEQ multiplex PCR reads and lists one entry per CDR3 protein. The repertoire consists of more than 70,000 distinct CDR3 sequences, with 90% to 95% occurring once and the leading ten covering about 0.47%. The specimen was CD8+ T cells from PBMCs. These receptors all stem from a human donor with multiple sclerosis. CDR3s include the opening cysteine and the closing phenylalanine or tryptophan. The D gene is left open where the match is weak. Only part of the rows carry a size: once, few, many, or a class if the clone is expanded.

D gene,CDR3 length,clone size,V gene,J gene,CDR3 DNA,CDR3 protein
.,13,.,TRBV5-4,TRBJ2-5,TGTGCCAGCAGCTTGGAACAGAAAGAGACCCAGTACTTC,CASSLEQKETQYF
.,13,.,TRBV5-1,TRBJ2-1,TGCGCCAGCAGCTTGGGTTGGGATAATGAGCAGTTCTTC,CASSLGWDNEQFF
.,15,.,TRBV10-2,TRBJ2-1,TGCGCCAGCGGTAAAAGGGGAATCTCCTACAATGAGCAGTTCTTC,CASGKRGISYNEQFF
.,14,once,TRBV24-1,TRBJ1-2,TGTGCCACCAGTGATTTAGGGCAGGGAAGCGGCTACACCTTC,CATSDLGQGSGYTF
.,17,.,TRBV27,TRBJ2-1,TGTGCCAGCAGTTTTCCTCGAGCAGCCACCCATTTGGATGAGCAGTTCTTC,CASSFPRAATHLDEQFF
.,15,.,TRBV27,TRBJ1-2,TGTGCCAGCAGAGGGTTGGGGGGGAAGGGGTATGGCTACACCTTC,CASRGLGGKGYGYTF
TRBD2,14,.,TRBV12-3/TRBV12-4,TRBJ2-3,TGTGCCAGCAGTAAAGCGGGAGCGGGAGATACGCAGTATTTT,CASSKAGAGDTQYF
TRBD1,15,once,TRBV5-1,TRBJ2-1,TGCGCCAGCAGCTTGGAAACAGGGGGTGGGAATGAGCAGTTCTTC,CASSLETGGGNEQFF
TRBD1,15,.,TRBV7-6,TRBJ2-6,TGTGCCAGCAGCTGGACAGGCTCTGGGGCCAACGTCCTGACTTTC,CASSWTGSGANVLTF
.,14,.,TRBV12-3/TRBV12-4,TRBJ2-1,TGTGCCAGCGTAGTAGCGAACCCCTACAATGAGCAGTTCTTC,CASVVANPYNEQFF
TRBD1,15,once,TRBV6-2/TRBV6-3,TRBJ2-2,TGTGCCAGCAGTTACTCGGGGACAGGGACCGGGGAGCTGTTTTTT,CASSYSGTGTGELFF
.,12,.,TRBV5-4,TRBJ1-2,TGTGCCACACAAACGGACAACTATGGCTACACCTTC,CATQTDNYGYTF
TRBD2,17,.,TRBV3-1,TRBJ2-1,TGTGCCAGCAGCCAAGAAGCCGAGCGGGGGGCCTACAATGAGCAGTTCTTC,CASSQEAERGAYNEQFF